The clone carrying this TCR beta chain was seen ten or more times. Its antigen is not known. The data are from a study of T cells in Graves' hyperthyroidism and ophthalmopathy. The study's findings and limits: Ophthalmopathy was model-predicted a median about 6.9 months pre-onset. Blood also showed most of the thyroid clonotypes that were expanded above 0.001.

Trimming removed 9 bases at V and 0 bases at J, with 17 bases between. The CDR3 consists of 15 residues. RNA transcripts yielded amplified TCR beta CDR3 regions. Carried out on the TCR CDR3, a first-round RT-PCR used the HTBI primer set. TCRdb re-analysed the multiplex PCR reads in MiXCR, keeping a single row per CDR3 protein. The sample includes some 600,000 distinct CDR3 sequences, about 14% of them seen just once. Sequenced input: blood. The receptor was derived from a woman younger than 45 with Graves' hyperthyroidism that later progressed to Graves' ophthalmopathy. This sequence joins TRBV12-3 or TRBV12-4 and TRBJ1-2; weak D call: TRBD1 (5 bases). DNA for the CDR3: TGTGCCAGTTCACCGGGGACCGCTGCTAACTATGGCTACACCTTC. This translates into CASSPGTAANYGYTF.